This T cell receptor (beta chain) was captured by sequencing in a study of regulatory T cells in long-lasting Graves disease. According to the study, TCR beta libraries were built with iRepertoire HTBI primers and CDR3-region Arm-PCR. TCRdb called the multiplex PCR reads again in MiXCR, with one record for every CDR3 protein. In the table there are 500,000 or so distinct CDR3 sequences, 12% to 15% of which are singletons. This clonotype has more than one count but fewer than ten. Germline CDR1 is MGHRA and CDR2 is YSYEKL. The CDR3 extends over 16 amino acids. V gave up 2 bases and J gave up 6 bases; unmatched junction bases: 4. Time point given: newly diagnosed GD, antithyroid drugs for less than 3 months. PBMCs provided the RNA from which the TCR library was made. The authors diagnosed Graves' disease using American Thyroid Association guidelines. The sample was also linked to a second study, of T cells in Graves' hyperthyroidism and ophthalmopathy.

The source was peripheral blood mononuclear cells (PBMCs), collected at new diagnosis, from a patient treated with antithyroid drugs. The receptor was derived from a woman aged 45-60 years with Graves disease. The genes are TRBV4-1 and TRBJ2-1; 13 nucleotides agree with TRBD2. The CDR3 sequence is CASSQQRLAGGNEQFF. As DNA, the CDR3 is TGCGCCAGCAGCCAACAAAGACTAGCGGGAGGCAATGAGCAGTTCTTC.